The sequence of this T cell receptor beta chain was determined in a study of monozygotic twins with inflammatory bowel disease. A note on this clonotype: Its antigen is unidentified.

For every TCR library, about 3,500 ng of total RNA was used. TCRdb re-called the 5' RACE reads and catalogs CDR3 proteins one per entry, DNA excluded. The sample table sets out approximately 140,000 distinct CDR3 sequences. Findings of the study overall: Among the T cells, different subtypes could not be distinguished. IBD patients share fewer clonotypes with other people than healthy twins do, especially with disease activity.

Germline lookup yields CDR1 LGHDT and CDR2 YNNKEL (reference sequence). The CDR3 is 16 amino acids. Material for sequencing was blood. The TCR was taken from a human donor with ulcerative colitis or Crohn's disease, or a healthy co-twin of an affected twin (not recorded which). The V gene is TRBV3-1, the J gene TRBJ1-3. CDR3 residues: CASSRSGGLTGNTIYF. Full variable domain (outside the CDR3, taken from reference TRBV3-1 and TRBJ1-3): DTAVSQTPKYLVTQMGNDKSIKCEQNLGHDTMYWYKQDSKKFLKIMFSYNNKELIINETVPNRFSPKSPDKAHLNLHINSLELGDSAVYFCASSRSGGLTGNTIYFGEGSWLTVV.